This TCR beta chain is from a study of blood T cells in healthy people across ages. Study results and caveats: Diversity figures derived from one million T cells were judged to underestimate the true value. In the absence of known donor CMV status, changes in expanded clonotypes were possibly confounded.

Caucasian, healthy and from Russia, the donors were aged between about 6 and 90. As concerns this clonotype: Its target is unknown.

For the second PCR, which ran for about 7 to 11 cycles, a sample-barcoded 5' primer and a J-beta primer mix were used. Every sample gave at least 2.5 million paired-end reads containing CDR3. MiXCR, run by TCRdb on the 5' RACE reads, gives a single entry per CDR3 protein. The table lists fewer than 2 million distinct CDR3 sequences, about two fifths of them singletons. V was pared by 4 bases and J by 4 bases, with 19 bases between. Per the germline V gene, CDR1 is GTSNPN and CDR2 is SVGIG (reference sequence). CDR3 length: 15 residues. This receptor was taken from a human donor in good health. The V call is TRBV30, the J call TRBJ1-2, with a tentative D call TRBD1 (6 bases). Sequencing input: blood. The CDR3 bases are TGTGCCTGGATCGGAGGGGGGGGCGAAGGCTATGGCTACACCTTC. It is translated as CAWIGGGGEGYGYTF. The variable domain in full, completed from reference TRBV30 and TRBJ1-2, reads SQTIHQWPATLVQPVGSPLSLECTVEGTSNPNLYWYRQAAGRGLQLLFYSVGIGQISSEVPQNLSASRPQDRQFILSSKKLLLSDSGFYLCAWIGGGGEGYGYTFGSGTRLTVV.